What follows is one TCR beta chain and its context. V lost 0 bases to trimming and J lost 0 bases; unmatched junction nucleotides: 7. Germline V gene data show CDR1 as SGHRS and CDR2 as YFSETQ. The CDR3 spans 18 residues. The data originate from a study of blood T cell repertoires in COVID-19. The overall study: In each case, the material was cDNA or gDNA derived from T cells, B-cell-depleted T cells, or PBMCs.

TCRdb keeps only in-frame clones here, not all; method: immunoSEQ multiplex PCR. Of around 330,000 clones listed, approximately 88% were seen once; the top ten hold around 10%. Sequencing input: PBMCs or T cells enriched from blood (not recorded which). The sequence derives from a woman between 18 and 30 years old who had recovered from COVID-19. The chain is built from TRBV5-1 and TRBJ2-3; 10 positions agree with TRBD2. In DNA form, the CDR3 reads TGCGCCAGCAGCTTGGCGCAACTAGCGGGAACTAGCACAGATACGCAGTATTTT. As protein: CASSLAQLAGTSTDTQYF.